The 24 T cell receptor beta chains below were found in one sample sequenced in a study of CD8+ T cells in alopecia areata. Reverse transcription of extracted RNA yielded cDNA, which provided the sequencing template. Data came from immunoSEQ multiplex PCR; TCRdb stores just in-frame clones and leaves some out. The data contain about 260,000 clones, 60% of them singletons. The sample's treatment: oral pan-JAK inhibitor, 5-10 mg twice daily. Here the sequenced sample was CD4+ T cells sorted from blood, taken between weeks 51 and 52, from a patient treated with tofacitinib. The receptor source for this set is a human donor with alopecia areata.

DNA of the CDR3: TGTGCCAGCTCACAGGCAGCTAACTATGGCTACACCTTC. Residues: CASSQAANYGYTF. This rearrangement joins TRBV18 to TRBJ1-2, with D unclear. The length of the CDR3 is 13 residues. Trimming cost V 4 bases and J 0 bases, with 6 bases left between them. Per the germline V gene, CDR1 is KGHSH and CDR2 is LQKENI.

Concerning this clone itself: This same CDR3 is encoded by further DNA sequences in the sample. CDR3 residues: CASSQDRVQPQHF. The CDR3 nucleotides read TGCGCCAGCAGCCAAGACAGGGTTCAGCCCCAGCATTTT. The genes are TRBV4-3 and TRBJ1-5, with a weak D call TRBD1 (5 bases). V dropped 0 bases and J dropped 6 bases, with 6 bases sitting between them. The germline CDR1 and CDR2 sequences are LGHNA and YSLEER. The CDR3 is 13 residues long.

This clone came up a few times. This chain joins TRBV4-3 and TRBJ1-1; D is undetermined. V was shortened by 6 bases and J by 1 base, with 15 bases between the two germline ends. Germline CDR1 and CDR2: LGHNA and YSLEER. The CDR3 has 15 residues. CDR3 sequence (DNA): TGCGCCAGCAGGCGCCCCGGGGTTAAGAACACTGAAGCTTTCTTT. It encodes CASRRPGVKNTEAFF.

V usage is TRBV2 and J usage is TRBJ1-5, with D unresolved. This CDR3 is 14 amino acids long. CDR1 and CDR2 (germline): SNHLY, FYNNEI. The ends were cut back, 4 bases at V and 0 bases at J, with 7 bases in the middle. CDR3 in amino acids: CASSVRNSNQPQHF. CDR3 DNA sequence: TGTGCCAGCAGTGTAAGGAATAGCAATCAGCCCCAGCATTTT.

This chain joins TRBV5-1 and TRBJ2-2, with D unclear. V was clipped by 5 bases and J by 0 bases, with 14 bases between them. Germline assignment: CDR1 SGHRS and CDR2 YFSETQ. The CDR3 extends over 16 amino acids. CDR3 sequence: CASRPDLNSNTGELFF. The CDR3, as DNA: TGCGCCAGCAGACCGGACCTTAACTCGAACACCGGGGAGCTGTTTTTT.

A few counts support this clone. The chain employs TRBV7-9 and TRBJ2-1; tentatively, D is TRBD2 (6 bases). This CDR3 comprises 14 residues. Germline loops: CDR1 SEHNR, CDR2 FQNEAQ (reference sequence). Trimming shortened V by 1 base and J by 4 bases, and 8 bases separated the two germline ends. The CDR3 sequence is CASSLVRGYNEQFF. In DNA form, the CDR3 reads TGTGCCAGCAGCTTAGTGCGGGGATACAATGAGCAGTTCTTC.

This clone has only one observation. This rearrangement joins TRBV6-6 to TRBJ2-7, with TRBD1 as a possible D gene (6 bases). V lost 0 bases and J 1 base, leaving 13 bases between the germline ends. The CDR3 contains 16 residues. CDR1 and CDR2 from the germline V gene are MNHNY and SVGAGI (reference sequence). CDR3 sequence: CASSYSKQGPSYEQYF. The CDR3 nucleotides are TGTGCCAGCAGTTACTCGAAACAGGGCCCGTCCTACGAGCAGTACTTC.

The chain joins TRBV10-3 to TRBJ2-6; TRBD1 aligns across 12 bases. Germline CDR1 ENHRY, CDR2 SYGVKD. V shed 6 bases and J 4 bases; nucleotides not matched to a gene: 7. The CDR3 totals 17 residues. This CDR3 reads CAISGRDRGPGANVLTF. The CDR3 nucleotides read TGTGCCATCAGCGGGCGGGACAGGGGGCCCGGGGCCAACGTCCTGACTTTC.

This clone has only one observation. The V and J genes are TRBV7-2 and TRBJ1-5; 9 positions match TRBD1. The J segment lost 11 bases and the V segment lost 2 bases, leaving 16 bases of the junction unmatched. CDR3 size: 17 residues. Germline CDR1 and CDR2: SGHTA and FQGNSA. CDR3 amino acids: CASSLFQGGQGMSAQHF. DNA of the CDR3: TGTGCCAGCAGCTTATTCCAGGGGGGACAGGGAATGTCAGCCCAGCATTTT.

In its sample, this clone was seen a few times. This chain connects TRBV2 to TRBJ2-4, with D unclear. V was pared by 7 bases and J by 0 bases, with 16 bases between. The CDR3 spans 16 residues. From germline, CDR1 is SNHLY and CDR2 FYNNEI. The CDR3 loop reads CASIFASGLAKNIQYF. CDR3 in DNA: TGTGCCAGCATTTTCGCTTCGGGCCTAGCCAAAAACATTCAGTACTTC.

The chain has TRBV6-5 and TRBJ2-7; 8 bases are a match to TRBD1. There are 15 residues in the CDR3. Germline V gene data show CDR1 as MNHEY and CDR2 as SVGAGI. V was pared by 1 base and J by 3 bases, with 5 bases of the junction left unmatched. The DNA of the CDR3 is TGTGCCAGCAGTTACTGGCCCGGACAGGGCTACGAGCAGTACTTC. It is translated as CASSYWPGQGYEQYF.

The CDR3 protein is CSVGGTQRGNTGELFF. The CDR3 nucleotides are TGCAGCGTTGGTGGGACACAAAGGGGAAACACCGGGGAGCTGTTTTTT. This rearrangement joins TRBV29-1 to TRBJ2-2, with D possibly matching TRBD1 (6 bases). The CDR3 is made up of 16 amino acids. Looked up from germline, CDR1 is SQVTM and CDR2 is ANQGSEA. Trimming stripped 4 bases from V and 2 bases from J, with 17 bases between.

The CDR3 spells CSVSGLAGNEQFF. In DNA form, the CDR3 reads TGCAGCGTATCGGGACTAGCAGGGAATGAGCAGTTCTTC. The chain combines TRBV29-1 with TRBJ2-1, with 9 positions matching TRBD2. Germline lookup yields CDR1 SQVTM and CDR2 ANQGSEA. V trimming: 6 bases; J trimming: 7 bases; junction bases outside the gene matches: 7. The CDR3 is 13 residues long.

The CDR3, as DNA: TGTGCCAGCAGCTTAAAAGCGGGGGGCGCAACCTACGAGCAGTACTTC. Translating it yields CASSLKAGGATYEQYF. The V gene is TRBV7-2, the J gene TRBJ2-7; 9 nucleotides line up with TRBD2. J gave up 2 bases and V 2 bases, and 7 bases lay outside the gene matches. The CDR3 spans 16 residues. Germline CDR1 and CDR2: SGHTA and FQGNSA.

The genes are TRBV30 and TRBJ1-3; no clear D gene. Trimming removed 2 bases at V and 2 bases at J, with 13 bases between. CDR3 length: 15 amino acids. The germline V gene encodes CDR1 GTSNPN and CDR2 SVGIG (reference sequence). CDR3 loop: CAWSSHSYAGNTIYF. The DNA for the CDR3 is TGTGCCTGGAGTTCCCATTCCTACGCTGGAAACACCATATATTTT.

The genes are TRBV5-8 and TRBJ2-6, with D perhaps TRBD1 (5 bases). CDR1 and CDR2 from the germline V gene are SGHTS and YDEGEE. CDR3 length: 15 residues. V was clipped by 3 bases and J by 1 base, with 8 bases between them. In DNA form, the CDR3 reads TGTGCCAGCAGCTACGGACAATCTGGGGCCAACGTCCTGACTTTC. Encoded protein: CASSYGQSGANVLTF.

This clone turned up a few times. CDR3 coding DNA: TGTGCCAGTAGCGCCCGGGACGAGCAGTACTTC. Encoded protein: CASSARDEQYF. The J gene is TRBJ2-7, the V gene TRBV19, with D unclear. The V and J ends lost 6 bases and 5 bases respectively, with 8 bases between them. In germline, CDR1 is LNHDA, CDR2 SQIVND (reference sequence). This CDR3 region has 11 residues. Drawing the rest from reference TRBV19 and TRBJ2-7, the complete variable domain is DGGITQSPKYLFRKEGQNVTLSCEQNLNHDAMYWYRQDPGQGLRLIYYSQIVNDFQKGDIAEGYSVSREKKESFPLTVTSAQKNPTAFYLCASSARDEQYFGPGTRLTVT.

The CDR3 protein is CSVDGRLVWTEAFF. The CDR3 DNA reads as TGCAGCGTTGATGGCAGGCTGGTGTGGACTGAAGCTTTCTTT. The V and J genes are TRBV29-1 and TRBJ1-1; D remains unclear. The CDR3 extends over 14 amino acids. Germline V gene lookup returns CDR1 SQVTM and CDR2 ANQGSEA. Trimming stripped 3 bases from V and 5 bases from J, with 16 bases between.

Only a few counts were recorded for this clone. V and J are TRBV2 and TRBJ2-7; 8 bases agree with TRBD1. From germline, CDR1 is SNHLY and CDR2 FYNNEI. CDR3 length: 12 amino acids. Trimming took 9 bases from V and 6 from J; bases not matched to a gene: 7. This chain's CDR3 is CARGSGTGEQYF. The CDR3 DNA reads as TGTGCCAGGGGGTCGGGGACAGGCGAGCAGTACTTC.

This chain uses TRBV7-8 with TRBJ2-2; D is perhaps TRBD1 or TRBD2 (5 bases each). This CDR3 region has 14 residues. Germline V lookup: CDR1 SGHVS, CDR2 FQNEAQ. V lost 5 bases and J 1 base, leaving 8 bases between the germline ends. In DNA, the CDR3 is TGTGCCAGCAGCGGGACGGAGAACACCGGGGAGCTGTTTTTT. Encoded protein: CASSGTENTGELFF.

This chain connects TRBV20-1 to TRBJ1-2; TRBD1 might be the D (6 bases). This CDR3 has 11 amino acids. The V and J ends lost 4 bases and 8 bases respectively, with 11 bases between them. CDR1 DFQATT and CDR2 SNEGSKA come from the germline V gene (reference sequence). CDR3: CSAKWGRGYTF. The CDR3, as DNA: TGCAGTGCTAAGTGGGGGCGCGGCTACACCTTC.

This sequence joins TRBV15 and TRBJ1-1; 9 bases agree with TRBD1. Losses at the gene ends were 1 base for V and 5 bases for J; bases not matched to a gene: 8. The CDR3 extends over 16 amino acids. Germline CDR1 and CDR2: LNHNV and YYDKDF (reference sequence). The CDR3 reads CATSRGRTGAGTEAFF. DNA for the CDR3: TGTGCCACCAGCAGAGGCCGGACAGGGGCCGGAACTGAAGCTTTCTTT.

This clone showed up just a few times. The chain employs TRBV29-1 and TRBJ2-5; no reliable D call. The CDR3 spans 10 residues. Trimming removed 6 bases from V and 1 base from J, with 3 bases in between. In germline, CDR1 is SQVTM, CDR2 ANQGSEA. CDR3 bases: TGCAGCGTACTCCAAGAGACCCAGTACTTC. Protein sequence: CSVLQETQYF.

This chain joins TRBV6-5 and TRBJ1-6; tentative D call: TRBD1 (5 bases). The V and J ends lost 10 bases and 7 bases respectively, with 17 bases between them. Germline CDR1 and CDR2: MNHEY and SVGAGI. The CDR3 runs to 14 residues. This chain's CDR3 is CATSVGAGNSPLHF. The CDR3 nucleotides read TGTGCCACCTCCGTAGGGGCCGGGAATTCACCCCTCCACTTT.